This TCR beta chain was captured in a study of T-cell memory formation after mild COVID-19. Germline values: CDR1 DFQATT, CDR2 SNEGSKA (reference sequence). V was shortened by 2 bases and J by 4 bases, with 11 bases between the two germline ends. CDR3 size: 13 residues. TCRdb reprocessed the 5' RACE reads via MiXCR and lists one record per CDR3 protein. The table has over 300,000 distinct CDR3 sequences, roughly 19% seen once. This chain connects TRBV20-1 to TRBJ1-1, with D hard to call. The sample was PBMCs or a T cell subset sorted from them (not recorded which). The clonotype comes from a man younger than 35 who had mild COVID-19 (a few samples of this study predate the infection). Cell type and time point are not known. The CDR3 is CSARSPGSTEAFF. CDR3 bases: TGCAGTGCTAGAAGTCCAGGTAGCACTGAAGCTTTCTTT.